Shown below are 23 T cell receptor beta chains from a single sample sequenced in a study of T cell responses to AZD1222 COVID-19 vaccine. The protocol was immunoSEQ multiplex PCR, while the TCRdb copy is restricted to in-frame clones and leaves out a portion. The sample lists fewer than 150,000 clones; about 86% were seen once. Sequenced material: peripheral blood, taken 28 days after the second AZD1222 dose. The receptors here all came from an adult who received the AZD1222 COVID-19 vaccine.

This clone was seen only once. The chain employs TRBV7-9 and TRBJ1-1; D gene unclear. The V end lost 5 bases, the J end lost 5 bases, and 15 bases lay between the germline ends. The CDR3 extends over 14 amino acids. Germline V CDR1 and CDR2: SEHNR, FQNEAQ (reference sequence). In DNA, the CDR3 is TGTGCCAGCAGCCCTGGGTGGCGGCCTACTGAAGCTTTCTTT. Amino acid sequence: CASSPGWRPTEAFF.

The chain links TRBV6-5 to TRBJ2-7, with 7 bases aligning to TRBD1. CDR3 size: 14 residues. Germline trimming cut 6 bases from V and 0 bases from J; bases unmatched to any gene: 5. Per germline, CDR1 MNHEY and CDR2 SVGAGI. The CDR3 DNA sequence: TGTGCCAGCAGAAAGGGGGCGGCCTCCTACGAGCAGTACTTC. Protein: CASRKGAASYEQYF.

The rearrangement links TRBV5-1 to TRBJ2-7; TRBD1 is a possible D gene (5 bases). The CDR3 totals 13 residues. The ends were cut back, 5 bases at V and 2 bases at J, with 11 bases in the middle. Germline lookup yields CDR1 SGHRS and CDR2 YFSETQ. CDR3 amino acids: CASRGLSTYEQYF. The CDR3 DNA is TGCGCCAGCAGGGGGCTCTCAACCTACGAGCAGTACTTC.

The rearrangement uses TRBV7-3 and TRBJ2-5; 12 bases line up with TRBD1. The germline V gene encodes CDR1 SGHTA and CDR2 FQGTGA. The V gene end was trimmed by 1 base and the J gene end by 5 bases; junction bases not matched to a gene: 5. There are 16 residues in the CDR3. CDR3 sequence (DNA): TGTGCCAGCAGCTTAATGGGACAGGGGGCTCGGGAGACCCAGTACTTC. Translation: CASSLMGQGARETQYF.

The V gene is TRBV2, the J gene TRBJ1-5; D call uncertain. V lost 6 bases to trimming and J lost 3 bases, with 12 bases between them. Germline V gene data show CDR1 as SNHLY and CDR2 as FYNNEI. The CDR3 consists of 14 residues. CDR3 residues: CASRRSSSNQPQHF. CDR3 sequence (DNA): TGTGCCAGCAGGAGGTCCAGTTCCAATCAGCCCCAGCATTTT.

Here the CDR3 reads CASSPPTSGRSEQYF. CDR3 in DNA: TGTGCCAGCTCACCACCCACTAGCGGGAGAAGCGAGCAGTACTTC. This chain uses TRBV18 with TRBJ2-7; TRBD2 matches 11 bases. The CDR3 consists of 15 residues. Trimming at V came to 0 bases and at J to 6 bases, leaving 4 bases not matched to a gene. Germline CDR1 and CDR2: KGHSH and LQKENI.

V gene TRBV27 combines with J gene TRBJ2-7; D gene ambiguous. The V gene lost 2 bases and the J gene lost 6 bases, with 17 bases spanning the gap. The CDR3 extends over 15 amino acids. Germline V gene sequence: CDR1 MNHEY, CDR2 SMNVEV (reference sequence). CDR3 nucleotides: TGTGCCAGCAGTTTAGGGCCTTCCCAATTCTCCGAGCAGTACTTC. Its translation: CASSLGPSQFSEQYF.

The rearrangement links TRBV4-1 to TRBJ1-2; 9 bases match TRBD1. Trimming took 4 bases from V and 2 from J; bases not matched to a gene: 8. The germline gives CDR1 MGHRA, CDR2 YSYEKL. This CDR3 comprises 16 residues. Here the CDR3 DNA reads TGCGCCAGCAGCCCCGAATCACAGGGGGCAAACTATGGCTACACCTTC. Translated, it gives CASSPESQGANYGYTF.

The chain is built from TRBV29-1 and TRBJ1-3; 7 nucleotides align to TRBD1. Germline V CDR1 and CDR2: SQVTM, ANQGSEA. The CDR3 sequence is 15 residues long. Trimming cost V 4 bases and J 0 bases; bases outside gene matches: 6. The CDR3 DNA reads TGCAGCGTTGGAGACAGGGTGAGCTCTGGAAACACCATATATTTT. It yields the protein CSVGDRVSSGNTIYF.

The chain links TRBV6-1 to TRBJ2-7; D possibly corresponds to TRBD1 (5 bases). V shed 3 bases and J shed 6 bases, with 21 bases lying between them. The germline V gene has CDR1 MNHNS and CDR2 SASEGT. The CDR3 covers 16 residues. This chain's CDR3 is CASSELSGQGIGEQYF. The DNA for the CDR3 is TGTGCCAGCAGTGAGCTATCCGGGCAGGGTATCGGCGAGCAGTACTTC.

V usage is TRBV7-6 and J usage is TRBJ2-5, with 10 positions matching TRBD1. The CDR3 length is 15 residues. Trimming cost V 3 bases and J 5 bases; bases outside gene matches: 6. Per germline, CDR1 SGHVS and CDR2 FNYEAQ. The CDR3 reads CASSLGQGLLETQYF. CDR3 nucleotide sequence: TGTGCCAGCAGCTTGGGACAGGGGCTTTTGGAGACCCAGTACTTC.

V is TRBV10-1 and J is TRBJ2-3; D unclear. CDR3 length: 13 residues. Trimming took off 3 bases at V and 3 bases at J, with 7 bases between the two ends. The V gene's germline CDR1 is WNHNN and CDR2 SYGVQD (reference sequence). The CDR3 sequence is CASSEGNTDTQYF. For the CDR3, the DNA is TGCGCCAGCAGTGAAGGGAATACAGATACGCAGTATTTT.

The chain is built from TRBV10-3 and TRBJ2-7, with 8 bases lining up with TRBD1. V dropped 6 bases and J dropped 3; count of bases not matched to a gene: 7. This CDR3 is built from 14 residues. Per the germline V gene, CDR1 is ENHRY and CDR2 is SYGVKD. CDR3 residues: CAIRTGDSYYEQYF. CDR3 in DNA: TGTGCCATCAGGACAGGGGACAGCTACTACGAGCAGTACTTC.

Turning to this clone: Germline and junction disagree at one end, which may indicate a read error. V gene TRBV9 combines with J gene TRBJ1-2, with 8 bases matching TRBD1. Germline V lookup: CDR1 SGDLS, CDR2 YYNGEE. The CDR3 spans 15 residues. Here the CDR3 DNA reads TGTGCCCGCAGCGTCGGGGGGCAGGGGGCGACGGGCTACACCTTC. Protein: CARSVGGQGATGYTF.

The chain employs TRBV27 and TRBJ1-6; D unclear. Between the trimmed V and J ends, which lost 3 bases and 9 bases, there was a span of 6 bases. The V gene's germline CDR1 is MNHEY and CDR2 SMNVEV (reference sequence). The CDR3 extends over 12 amino acids. The CDR3 sequence: CASSFSGSPLHF. The DNA for the CDR3 is TGTGCCAGCAGTTTTAGCGGTTCACCCCTCCACTTT.

The chain has TRBV5-6 and TRBJ1-1; D remains ambiguous. The CDR3 extends over 15 amino acids. Trimming took off 4 bases at V and 0 bases at J, with 13 bases between the two ends. CDR1 is SGHDT, CDR2 YYEEEE, per germline. The CDR3 is CASSPIGQLNTEAFF. For the CDR3, the DNA is TGTGCCAGCAGCCCGATTGGGCAGCTGAACACTGAAGCTTTCTTT. Full variable domain (missing parts from reference TRBV5-6 and TRBJ1-1): DAGVTQSPTHLIKTRGQQVTLRCSPKSGHDTVSWYQQALGQGPQFIFQYYEEEERQRGNFPDRFSGHQFPNYSSELNVNALLLGDSALYLCASSPIGQLNTEAFFGQGTRLTVV.

The chain is built from TRBV2 and TRBJ1-4; 7 bases map to TRBD1. This CDR3 is built from 15 residues. Germline CDR1 and CDR2: SNHLY and FYNNEI. V trimming: 2 bases; J trimming: 4 bases; junction bases outside the gene matches: 4. The CDR3 bases are TGTGCCAGCAGTGAATCCGGACAGGATAATGAAAAACTGTTTTTT. It translates to CASSESGQDNEKLFF.

The chain has TRBV10-1 and TRBJ2-5; 8 nucleotides align to TRBD1. Unmatched junction bases numbered 16, after V lost 2 bases and J lost 8 bases. This CDR3 region has 17 residues. Germline CDR1 is WNHNN and CDR2 is SYGVQD (reference sequence). CDR3 nucleotide sequence: TGCGCCAGCAGTGAGGTATTCTGGACAGGGATCAAGATCACCCAGTACTTC. This encodes CASSEVFWTGIKITQYF.

V gene TRBV7-8 combines with J gene TRBJ2-5, with 12 bases identical to TRBD1. The CDR3 consists of 15 residues. The germline V gene encodes CDR1 SGHVS and CDR2 FQNEAQ. V was clipped by 5 bases and J by 2 bases; unmatched bases: 3. Here the CDR3 DNA reads TGTGCCAGCAGCCGGGGACAGGGGGCACAAGAGACCCAGTACTTC. This encodes CASSRGQGAQETQYF.

This clone counts as medium-sized (0.01 to 0.1%). V is TRBV7-7 and J is TRBJ1-1; no clear D. Germline V lookup: CDR1 SSHAT, CDR2 FNYEAQ (reference sequence). The CDR3 spans 9 residues. V shed 9 bases and J shed 6 bases, with 5 bases lying between them. The CDR3 nucleotides are TGTGCCAGAGAGGCTGAAGCTTTCTTT. This encodes CAREAEAFF.

This clone was detected only a few times. The V gene is TRBV10-3, the J gene TRBJ1-3, with D possibly being TRBD1 (6 bases). Germline loops: CDR1 ENHRY, CDR2 SYGVKD. V was clipped by 6 bases and J by 1 base, with 13 bases between them. This CDR3 comprises 15 residues. The CDR3 spells CAIRDTGKSGNTIYF. The DNA of the CDR3 is TGTGCCATCAGGGACACAGGGAAGTCTGGAAACACCATATATTTT.

Worth noting for this clone: This specimen includes other DNA sequences encoding the same CDR3. Here the CDR3 reads CASSFGSYGYTF. Here the CDR3 DNA reads TGTGCCAGCAGTTTCGGGAGTTACGGCTACACCTTC. The rearrangement uses TRBV28 and TRBJ1-2, with D unresolved. Between the trimmed V and J ends, which lost 3 bases and 8 bases, there was a span of 10 bases. In germline, CDR1 is MDHEN, CDR2 SYDVKM. The CDR3 covers 12 residues.

The chain is built from TRBV5-5 and TRBJ2-7, with a weak D call TRBD2 (5 bases). The V gene's germline CDR1 is SGHKS and CDR2 YYEKEE (reference sequence). Trimming pared 0 bases from V and 3 bases from J, leaving 19 bases between. The CDR3 is made up of 17 amino acids. The CDR3 spells CASSLAGLRSGNYEQYF. The CDR3 DNA is TGTGCCAGCAGCTTGGCCGGGCTTAGGTCGGGGAACTACGAGCAGTACTTC.